What follows is one TCR beta chain and its context. The sample has other DNA sequences that encode this CDR3 too. Positively selected for CCR7, the CD45RO-negative cells used as naive CD8 cells excluded terminally differentiated effector memory CD45RA+ cells. Every subset's genomic DNA went evenly onto several immunoSEQ plates. Using approximately 200 ng DNA, 30,000 to 35,000 T cell genomes, the sorted-subset replicate PCRs were run. Produced via immunoSEQ multiplex PCR; TCRdb's table is partial and in-frame only. The sample includes around 2.1 million clones, about 92% of them seen just once. This record belongs to a study of shared clonotypes between healthy human individuals. Study-level background: Sampling drew on donors who were two women and a few men aged 18 to 49.

The germline V gene encodes CDR1 DFQATT and CDR2 SNEGSKA (reference sequence). CDR3 size: 10 residues. Trimming took 0 bases from V and 6 from J, leaving 3 bases between them. The origin of this receptor is a man aged 18 to 35 in good health. Some clones in this sample may be carry-over from other donors' samples. Sequences were obtained from naive CD8+ T cells from PBMCs. The genes are TRBV20-1 and TRBJ2-7; no clear D. The CDR3 DNA is TGCAGTGCTAGAGATCCCGAGCAGTACTTC. Its translation is CSARDPEQYF.